A single sample is the source of the 27 T cell receptor beta chains below, sequenced in a study of technical replicates of blood from several donors. Using immunoSEQ multiplex PCR, the repertoire was profiled, and TCRdb retains in-frame clones only, with some absent. Of roughly 70,000 clones listed, more than 85% were seen once; the top ten hold 4.5% to 5%. The sequenced sample was PBMCs. The origin of the receptors is a human donor in good health. Some clones in this sample may be carry-over from other donors' samples.

The rearrangement uses TRBV28 and TRBJ2-6; TRBD1 aligns across 12 bases. The CDR3 has 18 residues. Germline assignment: CDR1 MDHEN and CDR2 SYDVKM. With 5 bases clipped from V and 6 bases from J, the junction kept 11 bases outside the gene matches. CDR3 in DNA: TGTGCCAGCAGTCCCCAGCCGGGACAGGGGGCGGTGGCCAACGTCCTGACTTTC. This sequence encodes CASSPQPGQGAVANVLTF.

The rearrangement joins TRBV6-5 to TRBJ2-1; no reliable D call. CDR1 MNHEY and CDR2 SVGAGI come from the germline V gene. CDR3 length equals 10 residues. Trimming removed 8 bases at V and 9 bases at J, with 8 bases between. CDR3 sequence reads: CASGRSEQFF. The DNA for the CDR3 is TGTGCCAGCGGCCGTTCTGAGCAGTTCTTC.

V gene TRBV10-3 combines with J gene TRBJ1-2, with 7 bases fitting TRBD1. Germline V gene data show CDR1 as ENHRY and CDR2 as SYGVKD. Trimming at V came to 2 bases and at J to 8 bases, leaving 8 bases not matched to a gene. The CDR3 runs to 14 residues. Written as DNA, the CDR3 is TGTGCCATCAGTGAGCCGGACAGGCCATGGGGCTACACCTTC. Translating gives CAISEPDRPWGYTF.

The chain has TRBV7-3 and TRBJ2-1; 11 nucleotides agree with TRBD2. Germline V gene lookup returns CDR1 SGHTA and CDR2 FQGTGA. Trimming took 2 bases from V and 4 from J; bases not matched to a gene: 7. The CDR3 consists of 17 residues. The CDR3 nucleotides read TGTGCCAGCAGCTTAGGGCTAGCGGGAGGTTTTTACAATGAGCAGTTCTTC. This sequence encodes CASSLGLAGGFYNEQFF.

This CDR3 is CASSHPGLAQGETQYF. CDR3 in DNA: TGTGCCAGTAGCCATCCCGGGCTAGCTCAAGGGGAGACCCAGTACTTC. The V and J genes are TRBV19 and TRBJ2-5, with a weak D call TRBD2 (5 bases). Per the germline V gene, CDR1 is LNHDA and CDR2 is SQIVND (reference sequence). V lost 6 bases and J 5 bases, leaving 22 bases between the germline ends. The CDR3 loop spans 16 amino acids.

The gene calls are TRBV7-9 and TRBJ1-4; perhaps TRBD1 as D (6 bases). Trimming removed 3 bases at V and 6 bases at J, with 11 bases between. The CDR3 extends over 14 amino acids. Germline assignment: CDR1 SEHNR and CDR2 FQNEAQ (reference sequence). CDR3 sequence (DNA): TGTGCCAGCAGCTTTAGGAAGGGGGATGAAAAACTGTTTTTT. This sequence encodes CASSFRKGDEKLFF. The complete variable domain, with remaining parts taken from reference TRBV7-9 and TRBJ1-4, reads DTGVSQNPRHKITKRGQNVTFRCDPISEHNRLYWYRQTLGQGPEFLTYFQNEAQLEKSRLLSDRFSAERPKGSFSTLEIQRTEQGDSAMYLCASSFRKGDEKLFFGSGTQLSVL.

The CDR3 region is CASPTGQCQETQYF. CDR3 coding DNA: TGTGCCAGCCCCACCGGACAGTGCCAAGAGACCCAGTACTTC. The gene calls are TRBV27 and TRBJ2-5; possible D gene TRBD1, 6 bases. Trimming left V 8 bases short and J 1 base short, with 14 bases between. Germline values: CDR1 MNHEY, CDR2 SMNVEV (reference sequence). The CDR3 is 14 amino acids.

V is TRBV5-6 and J is TRBJ2-7; D call uncertain. The CDR3 contains 13 residues. CDR1 SGHDT and CDR2 YYEEEE come from the germline V gene. V lost 1 base to trimming and J lost 3 bases, with 8 bases between them. The CDR3 nucleotides are TGTGCCAGCAGCTTGACTCACGGCTACGAGCAGTACTTC. It translates to CASSLTHGYEQYF.

The J gene is TRBJ1-1, the V gene TRBV4-3; D perhaps matches TRBD1 (5 bases). This CDR3 is built from 14 residues. The germline CDR1 and CDR2 sequences are LGHNA and YSLEER. Trimming cost V 4 bases and J 1 base, with 10 bases left between them. In nucleotides, the CDR3 is TGCGCCAGCAGCCGAGGCAGGGAGAACACTGAAGCTTTCTTT. Translating it yields CASSRGRENTEAFF.

The rearrangement joins TRBV7-8 to TRBJ2-7, with D unresolved. The V gene lost 1 base and the J gene lost 8 bases, with 9 bases spanning the gap. The germline V gene encodes CDR1 SGHVS and CDR2 FQNEAQ. This CDR3 is 12 amino acids long. CDR3 nucleotides: TGTGCCAGCAGCTTAGACTCCCCCCAGCAGTACTTC. This gives the protein CASSLDSPQQYF.

V is TRBV7-9 and J is TRBJ2-2, with TRBD2 matching 10 bases. CDR3 length: 16 residues. CDR1 and CDR2 from the germline V gene are SEHNR and FQNEAQ (reference sequence). V was clipped by 4 bases and J by 6 bases; unmatched bases: 8. The CDR3 DNA reads as TGTGCCAGCAGCTCGCCGGGACTAGCGTCTTCCGGGGAGCTGTTTTTT. It encodes CASSSPGLASSGELFF.

This sequence joins TRBV21-1 and TRBJ1-2. TRBV21-1 is a known pseudogene. The CDR3 has 12 amino acids. The CDR3 DNA reads as TGTGCCACCCCGTACCGACTTTATGGCTACACCTTC. It yields the protein CATPYRLYGYTF.

The chain links TRBV13 to TRBJ1-4, with D possibly matching TRBD1 (6 bases). This CDR3 contains 14 residues. V lost 4 bases, J lost 10 bases, and 16 bases lay in between. In germline, CDR1 is PRHDT, CDR2 FYEKMQ (reference sequence). CDR3: CASSSRTASGKLFF. As DNA, the CDR3 is TGTGCCAGCAGCTCCCGGACAGCCTCTGGAAAACTGTTTTTT. Filled out from reference TRBV13 and TRBJ1-4, the complete variable domain reads AAGVIQSPRHLIKEKRETATLKCYPIPRHDTVYWYQQGPGQDPQFLISFYEKMQSDKGSIPDRFSAQQFSDYHSELNMSSLELGDSALYFCASSSRTASGKLFFGSGTQLSVL.

This clone appeared a single time. V usage is TRBV25-1 and J usage is TRBJ1-4, with TRBD1 matching 9 bases. In germline, CDR1 is MGHDK, CDR2 SYGVNS. This CDR3 is built from 17 residues. Losses at the gene ends were 8 bases for V and 3 bases for J; bases not matched to a gene: 13. CDR3 sequence reads: CASFRDREYPANEKLFF. In DNA form, the CDR3 reads TGTGCCAGCTTCCGGGACAGGGAATACCCCGCTAATGAAAAACTGTTTTTT.

V gene TRBV7-8 combines with J gene TRBJ2-7; no clear D gene. The CDR3 length is 13 residues. Germline CDR1 and CDR2: SGHVS and FQNEAQ. Trimming took off 5 bases at V and 3 bases at J, with 11 bases between the two ends. The CDR3: CASSLPYYYEQYF. For the CDR3, the DNA is TGTGCCAGCAGCCTCCCCTACTACTACGAGCAGTACTTC.

V gene TRBV4-3 combines with J gene TRBJ2-3, with 7 bases matching TRBD2. Germline lookup yields CDR1 LGHNA and CDR2 YSLEER. V lost 2 bases and J lost 2; bases outside the gene matches: 4. The CDR3 consists of 15 residues. The CDR3 reads CASSQWRGSTDTQYF. The CDR3 DNA sequence: TGCGCCAGCAGCCAATGGCGGGGGTCCACAGATACGCAGTATTTT.

This sequence joins TRBV7-9 and TRBJ2-7; D possibly corresponds to TRBD2 (6 bases). From germline, CDR1 is SEHNR and CDR2 FQNEAQ (reference sequence). Deletions cut 4 bases from V and 5 bases from J, with 21 bases between. The CDR3 sequence is 16 residues long. CDR3 amino acids: CASSSLTEGGYNEQYF. CDR3 sequence (DNA): TGTGCCAGCAGCTCCCTAACGGAGGGCGGGTACAACGAGCAGTACTTC.

The chain has TRBV18 and TRBJ2-3; 11 positions agree with TRBD1. The CDR3 sequence is 14 residues long. Germline CDR1 is KGHSH and CDR2 is LQKENI. Germline trimming cut 6 bases from V and 4 bases from J; bases unmatched to any gene: 3. The CDR3 spells CASSGQGASDTQYF. The CDR3, as DNA: TGTGCCAGCTCCGGACAGGGGGCATCAGATACGCAGTATTTT.

The chain joins TRBV11-1 to TRBJ2-1; 7 bases are a match to TRBD2. Germline CDR1 is SGHAT and CDR2 is FQDESV (reference sequence). V shed 3 bases and J 3 bases; nucleotides not matched to a gene: 5. The CDR3 has 15 residues. CDR3 in DNA: TGTGCCAGCAGCTTCGAGTCTAGCGGCTACAATGAGCAGTTCTTC. Its protein is CASSFESSGYNEQFF. Looking up the rest from reference TRBV11-1 and TRBJ2-1 gives the full variable domain: EAEVAQSPRYKITEKSQAVAFWCDPISGHATLYWYRQILGQGPELLVQFQDESVVDDSQLPKDRFSAERLKGVDSTLKIQPAELGDSAMYLCASSFESSGYNEQFFGPGTRLTVL.

This chain joins TRBV10-3 and TRBJ2-2, with 11 bases fitting TRBD2. The CDR3 spans 16 residues. The ends lost 2 bases at V and 1 base at J; junction bases unmatched: 0. Germline CDR1 and CDR2: ENHRY and SYGVKD. The CDR3 coding sequence is TGTGCCATCAGTGAGGGGACTAGCGGGAACACCGGGGAGCTGTTTTTT. Amino acids: CAISEGTSGNTGELFF.

The chain is built from TRBV19 and TRBJ2-7; D remains unclear. The germline CDR1 and CDR2 sequences are LNHDA and SQIVND (reference sequence). The CDR3 runs to 14 residues. The CDR3 nucleotides are TGTCCCGGCAGTGAAAAGTATAGCACCTACGAGCAGTACTTC. Translating it yields CPGSEKYSTYEQYF.

V and J are TRBV29-1 and TRBJ2-2; TRBD2 agrees at 7 bases. The CDR3 consists of 13 residues. Germline CDR1 SQVTM, CDR2 ANQGSEA. With 5 bases clipped from V and 5 bases from J, the junction kept 5 bases outside the gene matches. The CDR3 here is CSVRREWTGELFF. In DNA, the CDR3 is TGCAGCGTTCGGCGGGAGTGGACCGGGGAGCTGTTTTTT.

This sequence joins TRBV4-3 and TRBJ2-1, with D possibly matching TRBD1 (5 bases). V lost 3 bases and J lost 5, with 20 bases in between. Germline CDR1 LGHNA, CDR2 YSLEER. This CDR3 is 17 amino acids long. The CDR3 bases are TGCGCCAGCAGCCACACTACGGCAGGGAAAAGTAACAATGAGCAGTTCTTC. It codes for CASSHTTAGKSNNEQFF.

J is TRBJ1-3 and V is TRBV9; 9 bases align to TRBD1. The CDR3 sequence is 17 residues long. Germline V gene data show CDR1 as SGDLS and CDR2 as YYNGEE. Trimming cost V 4 bases and J 1 base; bases outside gene matches: 9. The chain's CDR3 is CASSLTGGMRSGNTIYF. CDR3 coding DNA: TGTGCCAGCAGCCTTACAGGGGGCATGAGATCTGGAAACACCATATATTTT.

The CDR3 bases are TGTGCCAGCAGCTTATGGGGACTAGCTCCCGAGCAGTACTTC. It translates to CASSLWGLAPEQYF. V gene TRBV11-2 combines with J gene TRBJ2-7, with 9 positions matching TRBD2. V lost 2 bases to trimming and J lost 6 bases; unmatched junction nucleotides: 5. The CDR3 has 14 amino acids. Germline V gene data show CDR1 as SGHAT and CDR2 as FQNNGV.

V and J are TRBV4-1 and TRBJ2-1; 9 bases line up with TRBD2. CDR1 is MGHRA and CDR2 is YSYEKL in the germline V gene. CDR3 length equals 16 residues. With V trimmed by 1 base and J by 6 bases, 7 bases remained unmatched. The CDR3 protein is CASSQGTSEGFNEQFF. The CDR3 region has the DNA TGCGCCAGCAGCCAAGGGACTAGCGAAGGGTTCAATGAGCAGTTCTTC.

The chain couples TRBV5-1 to TRBJ2-3, with D hard to call. Trimming pared 4 bases from V and 4 bases from J, leaving 10 bases between. CDR1 and CDR2 (germline): SGHRS, YFSETQ. CDR3 length: 13 residues. The CDR3 sequence: CASSADWADTQYF. The CDR3 region has the DNA TGCGCCAGCAGCGCCGACTGGGCAGATACGCAGTATTTT.